A single sample is the source of the 30 T cell receptor beta chains below, sequenced in a study of regulatory T cells in long-lasting Graves disease. Noted time point: newly diagnosed GD, antithyroid drugs for less than 3 months. Making the TCR library involved RNA that had been extracted from PBMCs. TCR beta libraries were built with iRepertoire HTBI primers and Arm-PCR of CDR3 regions. TCRdb recomputed calls from the multiplex PCR reads with MiXCR, one row per CDR3 protein. This table holds roughly 260,000 distinct CDR3 sequences, 15% to 20% found once. These same data were also listed under a study on T cells in Graves' hyperthyroidism and ophthalmopathy.

The sample here was peripheral blood mononuclear cells (PBMCs), taken at new diagnosis, from a patient treated with antithyroid drugs. These receptors were taken from a woman in her 30s with Graves disease.

There are many counts of this clonotype. The rearrangement links TRBV13 to TRBJ2-5; 10 bases match TRBD2. Germline loops: CDR1 PRHDT, CDR2 FYEKMQ (reference sequence). The V segment lost 5 bases and the J segment 1 base; nucleotides outside the gene matches: 7. The CDR3 length is 16 residues. CDR3 bases: TGTGCCAGCAGCGACGCTAGCGGGGGCTCCCAAGAGACCCAGTACTTC. Protein product: CASSDASGGSQETQYF.

There are many counts of this clonotype. The J gene is TRBJ2-1, the V gene TRBV7-2; tentative D call: TRBD2 (5 bases). V dropped 5 bases and J dropped 4 bases, with 12 bases sitting between them. This CDR3 contains 14 residues. The germline gives CDR1 SGHTA, CDR2 FQGNSA. This CDR3 is CASSLSATYNEQFF. CDR3 in DNA: TGTGCCAGCAGCCTTAGCGCTACGTACAATGAGCAGTTCTTC. Together with reference TRBV7-2 and TRBJ2-1, the CDR3 gives the full variable domain: GAGVSQSPSNKVTEKGKDVELRCDPISGHTALYWYRQSLGQGLEFLIYFQGNSAPDKSGLPSDRFSAERTGGSVSTLTIQRTQQEDSAVYLCASSLSATYNEQFFGPGTRLTVL.

In its sample, this clonotype was seen many times. The rearrangement links TRBV2 to TRBJ1-2; 7 bases align to TRBD1. The J segment lost 8 bases and the V segment lost 3 bases, leaving 9 bases of the junction unmatched. This CDR3 comprises 14 residues. Germline V gene data show CDR1 as SNHLY and CDR2 as FYNNEI. The CDR3 region has the DNA TGTGCCAGCAGTGAGCAGGGGGTAGTTGAAGGCTACACCTTC. Its protein is CASSEQGVVEGYTF.

This clonotype was seen repeatedly, ten times or more. J is TRBJ1-2 and V is TRBV20-1, with D uncertain. CDR3 size: 12 residues. Germline CDR1 DFQATT, CDR2 SNEGSKA (reference sequence). Trimming took 3 bases from V and 4 from J, leaving 9 bases between them. CDR3: CSARGRAYGYTF. The CDR3 DNA follows: TGCAGTGCTAGGGGCCGGGCCTATGGCTACACCTTC.

The chain joins TRBV4-2 to TRBJ1-4; D might be TRBD1 (6 bases). The V gene lost 5 bases and the J gene lost 6 bases, with 16 bases spanning the gap. Germline CDR1 LGHNA, CDR2 YNFKEQ. The CDR3 loop spans 15 amino acids. The DNA of the CDR3 is TGTGCCAGCAGCTACGTCGGGGGGCGCGATGAAAAACTGTTTTTT. It is translated as CASSYVGGRDEKLFF.

This clonotype has at least ten counts. V usage is TRBV11-2 and J usage is TRBJ1-1; 10 nucleotides match TRBD1. Germline CDR1 SGHAT, CDR2 FQNNGV. The CDR3 has 15 amino acids. The junction had 6 bases not matched to a gene; V was cut back by 5 bases and J by 3 bases. Here the CDR3 reads CASSPLGTGDTEAFF. CDR3 DNA: TGTGCCAGCAGCCCGCTCGGGACAGGGGACACTGAAGCTTTCTTT.

In its sample, this clonotype was seen many times. V gene TRBV20-1 combines with J gene TRBJ1-1; maybe TRBD1 (5 bases). The CDR3 contains 14 residues. V was clipped by 1 base and J by 10 bases, with 19 bases between them. Germline CDR1 and CDR2: DFQATT and SNEGSKA (reference sequence). The DNA for the CDR3 is TGCAGTGCTAGAGTACCAGGGCTTACCATGGGAGCTTTCTTT. Translation gives CSARVPGLTMGAFF.

The chain links TRBV20-1 to TRBJ2-5, with TRBD1 identical over 11 bases. There are 16 residues in the CDR3. From germline, CDR1 is DFQATT and CDR2 SNEGSKA (reference sequence). The trim removed 4 bases at V and 0 bases at J, leaving 7 bases unmatched. CDR3 bases: TGCAGTGCTATGATTCCGGGACAGGGGGACCAAGAGACCCAGTACTTC. This sequence encodes CSAMIPGQGDQETQYF.

V is TRBV28 and J is TRBJ2-7, with a tentative D call TRBD2 (6 bases). V shed 6 bases and J shed 5 bases, with 11 bases lying between them. The V gene's germline CDR1 is MDHEN and CDR2 SYDVKM. The CDR3 sequence is 12 residues long. In DNA, the CDR3 is TGTGCCAGCAGCCGGGGACTTAACGAGCAGTACTTC. Translation: CASSRGLNEQYF.

This clonotype showed up just once. The chain couples TRBV3-1 to TRBJ1-4; possible D gene TRBD1, 5 bases. This CDR3 comprises 13 residues. Germline lookup yields CDR1 LGHDT and CDR2 YNNKEL (reference sequence). V was cut by 3 bases and J by 8 bases, with 10 bases left in between. This CDR3 reads CASSQGGEEKLFF. The CDR3 DNA is TGTGCCAGCAGCCAGGGGGGGGAAGAAAAACTGTTTTTT.

This clonotype has ten or more counts. The chain recombines TRBV11-2 with TRBJ2-1; tentative D call: TRBD2 (7 bases). Germline CDR1 reads SGHAT; CDR2 reads FQNNGV. V was trimmed by 1 base and J by 5 bases, leaving 15 bases between them. The CDR3 extends over 16 amino acids. CDR3 amino acids: CASSLVRGGTDNEQFF. In DNA form, the CDR3 reads TGTGCCAGCAGCTTAGTAAGGGGGGGTACTGACAATGAGCAGTTCTTC.

The chain employs TRBV7-2 and TRBJ2-5, with D tentatively TRBD1 (7 bases). Between the trimmed V and J ends, which lost 9 bases and 5 bases, there was a span of 19 bases. The CDR3 has 14 residues. Germline V lookup: CDR1 SGHTA, CDR2 FQGNSA. The CDR3 sequence: CASSRGDSPETQYF. CDR3 nucleotide sequence: TGTGCCAGTAGTAGGGGGGACAGTCCGGAGACCCAGTACTTC.

The V gene is TRBV7-2, the J gene TRBJ1-5; the match to TRBD1 covers 10 bases. The CDR3 is made up of 16 amino acids. Germline V gene sequence: CDR1 SGHTA, CDR2 FQGNSA. After removal of 4 bases from V and 4 bases from J, the junction contained 7 bases not matched to a gene. This CDR3 reads CASSYTEGQGNQPQHF. The CDR3 bases are TGTGCCAGCAGCTACACAGAGGGACAGGGGAATCAGCCCCAGCATTTT.

This rearrangement joins TRBV19 to TRBJ2-7; 10 nucleotides line up with TRBD1. Germline V gene sequence: CDR1 LNHDA, CDR2 SQIVND (reference sequence). Germline trimming cut 4 bases from V and 2 bases from J; bases unmatched to any gene: 5. The CDR3 runs 15 residues. The CDR3 DNA reads TGTGCCAGTAGTAGACGCGGGACAGGGGCCTACGAGCAGTACTTC. This translates into CASSRRGTGAYEQYF.

This clonotype was seen just once. This sequence may be a read error, since a much larger clone differs from it by one base. The chain joins TRBV6-2 or TRBV6-3 to TRBJ1-5; D gene ambiguous. The CDR3 has 15 amino acids. Germline CDR1 is MNHEY and CDR2 is SVGEGT. The V gene lost 10 bases and the J gene lost 3 bases, with 19 bases spanning the gap. The CDR3 sequence: CATDESLGNNQPQHF. CDR3 nucleotides: TGTGCCACCGATGAGTCCTTGGGAAACAATCAGCCCCAGCATTTT.

This clonotype has at least ten counts. The rearrangement joins TRBV28 to TRBJ1-4; 9 bases map to TRBD1. CDR1 is MDHEN and CDR2 is SYDVKM in the germline V gene. V lost 7 bases and J lost 0; bases outside the gene matches: 12. The CDR3 extends over 18 amino acids. Here the CDR3 reads CASISGTGRLATNEKLFF. For the CDR3, the DNA is TGTGCCAGCATCTCCGGGACAGGGCGTCTTGCAACTAATGAAAAACTGTTTTTT.

V and J are TRBV5-6 and TRBJ2-3, with TRBD1 matching over 7 bases. Germline-derived CDR1 and CDR2 are SGHDT and YYEEEE. Trimming at V came to 4 bases and at J to 6 bases, leaving 11 bases not matched to a gene. The CDR3 loop spans 15 amino acids. The CDR3 region is CASSITGQTGDTQYF. CDR3 sequence (DNA): TGTGCCAGCAGCATTACGGGACAGACGGGTGATACGCAGTATTTT.

Concerning this clonotype itself: Possible read error: a much larger clone is one base away. The chain uses TRBV7-3 and TRBJ2-3; perhaps TRBD2 as D (7 bases). CDR1 is SGHTA, CDR2 FQGTGA, per germline. V dropped 4 bases and J dropped 2 bases, with 16 bases sitting between them. CDR3 length: 16 amino acids. CDR3 coding DNA: TGTGCCAGCAGCTCCCGAGGGGGGGGGGTCACAGATACGCAGTATTTT. Translated, it gives CASSSRGGGVTDTQYF.

This clonotype was recorded at least ten times. The gene calls are TRBV20-1 and TRBJ2-3; 8 bases are a match to TRBD2. The CDR3 consists of 16 residues. In germline, CDR1 is DFQATT, CDR2 SNEGSKA (reference sequence). Trimming took 7 bases from V and 2 from J; bases not matched to a gene: 14. In nucleotides, the CDR3 is TGCAGTGGAGTTGGGCGGGGGGCCTCCTCCACAGATACGCAGTATTTT. Amino acids: CSGVGRGASSTDTQYF.

The CDR3: CASSLSVGLGTEAFF. The DNA for the CDR3 is TGTGCCAGCAGCTTAAGCGTGGGTCTGGGGACTGAAGCTTTCTTT. This rearrangement joins TRBV7-9 to TRBJ1-1; D gene uncertain. The CDR3 spans 15 residues. Trimming left V 2 bases short and J 5 bases short, with 15 bases between. Germline V gives CDR1 SEHNR, CDR2 FQNEAQ (reference sequence).

In this sample, this clonotype turned up many times. The gene calls are TRBV20-1 and TRBJ2-5; 8 nucleotides agree with TRBD2. The length of the CDR3 is 14 residues. The trim removed 2 bases at V and 5 bases at J, leaving 7 bases unmatched. Germline lookup yields CDR1 DFQATT and CDR2 SNEGSKA (reference sequence). This chain's CDR3 is CSARSGGTGETQYF. The CDR3 coding sequence is TGCAGTGCTAGAAGCGGGGGAACCGGGGAGACCCAGTACTTC.

Details on this clonotype: A much larger clone is a single base away; this may be a read error. CDR3 region: CVSSFLAGAYNEQFF. CDR3 in DNA: TGTGTCAGCAGTTTCTTAGCGGGGGCCTACAATGAGCAGTTCTTC. V and J are TRBV6-2 or TRBV6-3 and TRBJ2-1; 9 bases are a match to TRBD2. Looked up from germline, CDR1 is MNHEY and CDR2 is SVGEGT. The CDR3 runs to 15 residues.

This clonotype occurred many times. The gene calls are TRBV29-1 and TRBJ1-4, with D possibly TRBD1 on 5 matching bases. The germline gives CDR1 SQVTM, CDR2 ANQGSEA. There are 12 residues in the CDR3. The V end lost 7 bases, the J end lost 7 bases, and 13 bases lay between the germline ends. CDR3 in amino acids: CSAERGPEKLFF. CDR3 nucleotides: TGCAGCGCCGAGAGGGGCCCTGAAAAACTGTTTTTT. The variable domain in full, completed from reference TRBV29-1 and TRBJ1-4, reads SAVISQKPSRDICQRGTSLTIQCQVDSQVTMMFWYRQQPGQSLTLIATANQGSEATYESGFVIDKFPISRPNLTFSTLTVSNMSPEDSSIYLCSAERGPEKLFFGSGTQLSVL.

This clonotype was observed at least ten times. The V call is TRBV4-2, the J call TRBJ2-7; 9 bases are shared with TRBD2. CDR3 size: 16 residues. The V segment lost 1 base and the J segment 6 bases; nucleotides outside the gene matches: 10. Germline CDR1 and CDR2: LGHNA and YNFKEQ. CDR3 residues: CASSQGVGLAGFEQYF. The CDR3 DNA sequence: TGTGCCAGCAGCCAAGGGGTGGGGCTAGCGGGGTTCGAGCAGTACTTC.

This clonotype has ten or more counts. The chain couples TRBV6-1 to TRBJ2-7, with 9 bases fitting TRBD1. J was trimmed by 5 bases and V by 6 bases; bases with no gene match: 11. Germline loops: CDR1 MNHNS, CDR2 SASEGT. The length of the CDR3 is 15 residues. This CDR3 is CASSSPGQGLNEQYF. The DNA for the CDR3 is TGTGCCAGCAGCTCCCCGGGACAGGGTCTCAACGAGCAGTACTTC.

Many counts were recorded for this clonotype. Relative to the germline gene, one junction end is altered; a read error may explain this. The chain recombines TRBV7-7 with TRBJ1-5; unclear D gene. The CDR3 loop spans 13 amino acids. Germline CDR1 reads SSHAT; CDR2 reads FNYEAQ (reference sequence). The CDR3 protein is CASSVGSGQPQHF. DNA of the CDR3: TGTGCTAGCAGTGTGGGGTCGGGGCAGCCCCAGCATTTT. Drawing the rest from reference TRBV7-7 and TRBJ1-5, the complete variable domain is GAGVSQSPRYKVTKRGQDVTLRCDPISSHATLYWYQQALGQGPEFLTYFNYEAQPDKSGLPSDRFSAERPEGSISTLTIQRTEQRDSAMYRCASSVGSGQPQHFGDGTRLSIL.

This clonotype was detected many times. V is TRBV6-1 and J is TRBJ1-6; TRBD1 might be the D (6 bases). The CDR3 covers 16 residues. Germline V gene sequence: CDR1 MNHNS, CDR2 SASEGT. Deletions cut 2 bases from V and 4 bases from J, with 12 bases between. CDR3 sequence reads: CASSEKGGTYNSPLHF. In nucleotides, the CDR3 is TGTGCCAGCAGTGAAAAGGGGGGGACTTATAATTCACCCCTCCACTTT.

This clonotype has only a few counts. With a much larger clone just one base away, this may be a read error. The chain carries TRBV7-9 and TRBJ1-5; D not certain. From germline, CDR1 is SEHNR and CDR2 FQNEAQ (reference sequence). This CDR3 has 16 residues. CDR3 nucleotide sequence: TGTGCCAACAGCTACGGCGGCGGTTGGGGCAATCAGCCCCAGCATTTT. Its protein is CANSYGGGWGNQPQHF.

This clonotype has at least ten counts. The rearrangement links TRBV3-1 to TRBJ1-1; tentative D call: TRBD1 (5 bases). The CDR3 contains 12 residues. CDR1 is LGHDT, CDR2 YNNKEL, per germline (reference sequence). V was pared by 4 bases and J by 7 bases, with 10 bases between. CDR3 in amino acids: CASSLGVGEAFF. CDR3 in DNA: TGTGCCAGCAGCCTAGGGGTTGGTGAAGCTTTCTTT. The full variable domain, rest sourced from reference TRBV3-1 and TRBJ1-1, is DTAVSQTPKYLVTQMGNDKSIKCEQNLGHDTMYWYKQDSKKFLKIMFSYNNKELIINETVPNRFSPKSPDKAHLNLHINSLELGDSAVYFCASSLGVGEAFFGQGTRLTVV.

This clonotype was seen ten or more times. The CDR3 sequence: CASSGTEGGGYTF. CDR3 DNA: TGTGCCAGCAGTGGGACAGAAGGTGGTGGCTACACCTTC. The chain couples TRBV2 to TRBJ1-2, with D possibly TRBD1 on 6 matching bases. CDR1 is SNHLY, CDR2 FYNNEI, per germline. CDR3 length equals 13 residues. The V and J ends lost 4 bases and 7 bases respectively, with 13 bases between them.